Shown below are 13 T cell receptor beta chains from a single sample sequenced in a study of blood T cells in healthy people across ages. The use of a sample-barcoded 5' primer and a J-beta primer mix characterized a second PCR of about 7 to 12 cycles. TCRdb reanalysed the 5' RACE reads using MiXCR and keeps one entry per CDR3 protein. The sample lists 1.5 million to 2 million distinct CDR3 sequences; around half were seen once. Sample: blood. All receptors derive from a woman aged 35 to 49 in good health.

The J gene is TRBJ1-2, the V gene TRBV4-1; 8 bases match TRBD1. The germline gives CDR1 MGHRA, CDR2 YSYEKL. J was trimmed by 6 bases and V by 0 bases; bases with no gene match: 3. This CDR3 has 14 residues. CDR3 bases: TGCGCCAGCAGCCAAGATCAGGGGGCGAATGGCTACACCTTC. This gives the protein CASSQDQGANGYTF.

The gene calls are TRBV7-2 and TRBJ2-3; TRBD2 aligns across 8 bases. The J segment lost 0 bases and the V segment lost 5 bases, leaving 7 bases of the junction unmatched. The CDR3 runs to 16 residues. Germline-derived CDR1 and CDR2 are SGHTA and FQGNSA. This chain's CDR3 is CASSPRLAISTDTQYF. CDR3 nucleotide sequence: TGTGCCAGCAGCCCGAGACTAGCGATCAGCACAGATACGCAGTATTTT.

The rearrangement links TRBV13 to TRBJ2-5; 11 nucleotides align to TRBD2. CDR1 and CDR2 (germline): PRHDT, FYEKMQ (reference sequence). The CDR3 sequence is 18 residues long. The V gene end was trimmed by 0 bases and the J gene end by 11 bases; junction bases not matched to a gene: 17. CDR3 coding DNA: TGTGCCAGCAGCTTAGGCCTAGCGGGGGGACCGAAGTACAATGAGCAGTACTTC. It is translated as CASSLGLAGGPKYNEQYF.

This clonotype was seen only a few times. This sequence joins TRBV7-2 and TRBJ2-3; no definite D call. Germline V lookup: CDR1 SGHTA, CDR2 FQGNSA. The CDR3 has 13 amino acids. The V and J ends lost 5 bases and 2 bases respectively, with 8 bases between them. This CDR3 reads CASSPWDTDTQYF. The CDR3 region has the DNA TGTGCCAGCAGCCCGTGGGACACAGATACGCAGTATTTT. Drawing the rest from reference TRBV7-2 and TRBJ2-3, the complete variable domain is GAGVSQSPSNKVTEKGKDVELRCDPISGHTALYWYRQSLGQGLEFLIYFQGNSAPDKSGLPSDRFSAERTGGSVSTLTIQRTQQEDSAVYLCASSPWDTDTQYFGPGTRLTVL.

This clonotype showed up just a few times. Here the CDR3 reads CASSLLASGGKNIQYF. CDR3 DNA: TGTGCCAGCAGTTTATTAGCTAGCGGGGGGAAAAACATTCAGTACTTC. The rearrangement links TRBV27 to TRBJ2-4; 11 nucleotides align to TRBD2. V lost 1 base, J lost 4 bases, and 3 bases stayed unmatched. The CDR3 is made up of 16 amino acids. The germline V gene encodes CDR1 MNHEY and CDR2 SMNVEV (reference sequence).

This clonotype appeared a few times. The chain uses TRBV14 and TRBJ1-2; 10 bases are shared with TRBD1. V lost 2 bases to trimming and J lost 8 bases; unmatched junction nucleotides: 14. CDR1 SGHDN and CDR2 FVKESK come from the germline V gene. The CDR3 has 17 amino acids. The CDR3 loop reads CASSQSRQGAGRYGYTF. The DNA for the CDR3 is TGTGCCAGCAGCCAAAGCCGACAGGGGGCCGGCCGCTACGGCTACACCTTC.

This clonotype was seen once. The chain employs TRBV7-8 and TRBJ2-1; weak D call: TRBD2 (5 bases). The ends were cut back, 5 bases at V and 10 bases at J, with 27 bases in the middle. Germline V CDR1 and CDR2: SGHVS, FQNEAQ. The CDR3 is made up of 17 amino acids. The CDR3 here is CASSRLTGGTTTGEQFF. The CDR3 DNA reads TGTGCCAGCAGCCGCCTCACCGGTGGCACCACTACGGGGGAGCAGTTCTTC.

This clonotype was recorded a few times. The CDR3 region is CASRDILLSNQPQHF. In nucleotides, the CDR3 is TGTGCCAGCCGGGACATCTTGCTTAGCAATCAGCCCCAGCATTTT. The chain employs TRBV6-6 and TRBJ1-5; D perhaps matches TRBD1 (6 bases). Germline CDR1 is MNHNY and CDR2 is SVGAGI (reference sequence). The V gene lost 8 bases and the J gene lost 0 bases, with 14 bases spanning the gap. The CDR3 extends over 15 amino acids.

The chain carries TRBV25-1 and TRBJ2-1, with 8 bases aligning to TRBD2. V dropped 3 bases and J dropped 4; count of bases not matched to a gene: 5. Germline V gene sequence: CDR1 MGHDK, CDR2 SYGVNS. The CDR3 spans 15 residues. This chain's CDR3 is CASSERAGDYNEQFF. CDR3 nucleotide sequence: TGTGCCAGCAGTGAGAGAGCGGGGGATTACAATGAGCAGTTCTTC.

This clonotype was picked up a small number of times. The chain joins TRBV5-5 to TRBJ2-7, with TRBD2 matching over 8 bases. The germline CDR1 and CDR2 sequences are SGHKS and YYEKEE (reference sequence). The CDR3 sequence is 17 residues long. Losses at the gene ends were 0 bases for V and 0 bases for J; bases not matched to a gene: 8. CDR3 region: CASSLVAGNMNSYEQYF. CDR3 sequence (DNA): TGTGCCAGCAGCTTGGTAGCGGGAAACATGAACTCCTACGAGCAGTACTTC. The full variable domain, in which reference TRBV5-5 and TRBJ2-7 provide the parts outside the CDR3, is DAGVTQSPTHLIKTRGQQVTLRCSPISGHKSVSWYQQVLGQGPQFIFQYYEKEERGRGNFPDRFSARQFPNYSSELNVNALLLGDSALYLCASSLVAGNMNSYEQYFGPGTRLTVT.

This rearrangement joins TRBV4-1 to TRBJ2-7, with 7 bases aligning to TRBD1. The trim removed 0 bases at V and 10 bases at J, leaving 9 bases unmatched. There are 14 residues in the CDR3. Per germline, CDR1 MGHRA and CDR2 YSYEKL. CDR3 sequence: CASSQDGTGDTQYF. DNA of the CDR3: TGCGCCAGCAGCCAAGATGGAACAGGGGATACCCAGTACTTC.

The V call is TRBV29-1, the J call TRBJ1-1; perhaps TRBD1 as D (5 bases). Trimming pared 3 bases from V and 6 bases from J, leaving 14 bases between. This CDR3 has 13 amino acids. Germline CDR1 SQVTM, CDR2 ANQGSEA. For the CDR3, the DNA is TGCAGCGTTGAGGTGCAGGGTGGGTCTGAAGCTTTCTTT. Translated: CSVEVQGGSEAFF.

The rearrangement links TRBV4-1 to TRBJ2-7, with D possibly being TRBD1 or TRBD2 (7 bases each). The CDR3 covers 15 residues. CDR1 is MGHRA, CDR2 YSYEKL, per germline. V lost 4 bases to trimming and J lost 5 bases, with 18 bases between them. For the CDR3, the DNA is TGCGCCAGCAGCCGCGGGTTGACAGGGAGGGACGAGCAGTACTTC. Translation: CASSRGLTGRDEQYF.